Below, 17 T cell receptor beta chains from the same sample are listed, as sequenced in a study of T-cell reconstitution after alpha-beta-depleted transplantation in children. Unique molecular identifiers tagged the TCRbeta library. One entry per CDR3 protein, called by TCRdb with MiXCR from the PCR reads. The sample records about 980,000 distinct CDR3 sequences, about 30% being singletons. The specimen was PBMCs, mostly from graft donor cells, collected 360 days after TCRalphabeta/CD19-depleted stem cell transplant. Receptors originate from a boy under two years old who had a stem cell transplant for SCID, so the T cells may come from the graft donor.

The V and J genes are TRBV3-1 and TRBJ2-3; D gene uncertain. V was clipped by 0 bases and J by 4 bases, with 11 bases between them. The V gene's germline CDR1 is LGHDT and CDR2 YNNKEL (reference sequence). The CDR3 totals 15 residues. CDR3: CASSQEHRVSDTQYF. The DNA of the CDR3 is TGTGCCAGCAGCCAAGAACACCGGGTATCAGATACGCAGTATTTT.

This clonotype was picked up a small number of times. The chain uses TRBV12-3 or TRBV12-4 and TRBJ2-3, with a possible D match to TRBD1 (6 bases). V shed 3 bases and J shed 3 bases, with 13 bases lying between them. The CDR3 is 15 amino acids. The CDR3 is CASSFGGATTDTQYF. CDR3 DNA: TGTGCCAGCAGTTTTGGGGGCGCGACAACAGATACGCAGTATTTT.

This clonotype was seen only a few times. This chain joins TRBV12-3 or TRBV12-4 and TRBJ2-1, with TRBD2 matching over 8 bases. The CDR3 is 13 amino acids. Germline trimming cut 6 bases from V and 14 bases from J; bases unmatched to any gene: 12. The CDR3 region is CASSYHFAGGEFF. CDR3 nucleotide sequence: TGTGCCAGCAGCTACCACTTTGCCGGGGGGGAGTTCTTC.

This clonotype was counted only a few times. The genes are TRBV4-1 and TRBJ1-5; D uncertain. CDR1 is MGHRA, CDR2 YSYEKL, per germline. V was cut by 4 bases and J by 6 bases, with 10 bases left in between. The CDR3 totals 13 residues. CDR3 in amino acids: CASSPPGGQPQHF. In DNA, the CDR3 is TGCGCCAGCAGCCCCCCGGGTGGTCAGCCCCAGCATTTT.

The genes are TRBV7-9 and TRBJ1-2; no definite D call. The germline CDR1 and CDR2 sequences are SEHNR and FQNEAQ (reference sequence). V lost 3 bases and J lost 8, with 16 bases in between. The CDR3 totals 14 residues. CDR3 DNA: TGTGCCAGCAGCTTCCATGAGGGTCCCGGAGGCTACACCTTC. This gives the protein CASSFHEGPGGYTF.

This clonotype was found a few times. The chain has TRBV12-3 or TRBV12-4 and TRBJ2-7; 9 positions agree with TRBD1. V lost 5 bases to trimming and J lost 7 bases; unmatched junction nucleotides: 15. The CDR3 sequence is 16 residues long. The CDR3 here is CASSLRTGEGKREQYF. CDR3 bases: TGTGCCAGCAGTCTTCGGACAGGGGAAGGAAAGAGAGAGCAGTACTTC.

The chain uses TRBV4-2 and TRBJ2-2; D perhaps matches TRBD2 (5 bases). This CDR3 region has 14 residues. Germline values: CDR1 LGHNA, CDR2 YNFKEQ. The ends were cut back, 3 bases at V and 6 bases at J, with 11 bases in the middle. The CDR3 region is CASSQDTRPGELFF. The CDR3 DNA reads as TGTGCCAGCAGCCAGGATACTAGGCCCGGGGAGCTGTTTTTT.

This sequence joins TRBV4-3 and TRBJ1-1; D not certain. With 0 bases removed from V and 1 base from J, the gap between germline ends came to 9 bases. Germline V gene lookup returns CDR1 LGHNA and CDR2 YSLEER. This CDR3 has 15 amino acids. This CDR3 reads CASSQDWAGNTEAFF. The CDR3 DNA sequence: TGCGCCAGCAGCCAAGATTGGGCGGGGAACACTGAAGCTTTCTTT.

This clonotype was recorded a few times. The chain joins TRBV6-1 to TRBJ2-4; TRBD2 agrees at 7 bases. Germline V gene data show CDR1 as MNHNS and CDR2 as SASEGT. CDR3 length: 14 residues. V dropped 5 bases and J dropped 3; count of bases not matched to a gene: 4. The CDR3 DNA reads as TGTGCCAGCAGTCGCACTAGCGACAAAAACATTCAGTACTTC. This translates into CASSRTSDKNIQYF.

This clonotype was observed a handful of times. The V and J genes are TRBV28 and TRBJ1-3; D is possibly TRBD1 (6 bases). Germline V gene lookup returns CDR1 MDHEN and CDR2 SYDVKM. The CDR3 is made up of 16 amino acids. V shed 6 bases and J shed 3 bases, with 18 bases lying between them. CDR3 coding DNA: TGTGCCAGCAGACTCCGCGGGGGGGCGCTTGGAAACACCATATATTTT. Protein: CASRLRGGALGNTIYF.

This clonotype has only a few counts. CDR3 sequence reads: CASSYGVSSYNSPLHF. The CDR3, as DNA: TGTGCCAGCAGCTACGGAGTTAGCTCCTATAATTCACCCCTCCACTTT. The chain combines TRBV7-2 with TRBJ1-6; D not certain. The CDR3 covers 16 residues. Germline CDR1 is SGHTA and CDR2 is FQGNSA. V lost 4 bases and J lost 0, with 10 bases in between.

The genes are TRBV7-3 and TRBJ2-1; 12 nucleotides agree with TRBD2. The CDR3 spans 16 residues. Germline CDR1 SGHTA, CDR2 FQGTGA. With V trimmed by 0 bases and J by 6 bases, 3 bases remained unmatched. CDR3 protein: CASSLTASGGANEQFF. For the CDR3, the DNA is TGTGCCAGCAGCTTAACGGCTAGCGGGGGGGCCAATGAGCAGTTCTTC.

This clonotype was counted between two and nine times. V gene TRBV24-1 combines with J gene TRBJ2-1, with 7 bases that match TRBD2. V trimming: 5 bases; J trimming: 0 bases; junction bases outside the gene matches: 9. Germline V gene sequence: CDR1 KGHDR, CDR2 SFDVKD. The CDR3 totals 17 residues. The CDR3 sequence is CATSGKGAGSSYNEQFF. The DNA of the CDR3 is TGTGCCACCAGTGGCAAAGGAGCGGGGAGCTCCTACAATGAGCAGTTCTTC.

The V call is TRBV28, the J call TRBJ1-6; D remains ambiguous. V was shortened by 4 bases and J by 0 bases, with 7 bases between the two germline ends. The CDR3 runs to 15 residues. The germline CDR1 and CDR2 sequences are MDHEN and SYDVKM. CDR3 sequence (DNA): TGTGCCAGCAGTTCCACCAGCTCCTATAATTCACCCCTCCACTTT. Its translation is CASSSTSSYNSPLHF.

This clonotype was observed a few times. V and J are TRBV7-2 and TRBJ2-1; 11 nucleotides line up with TRBD2. With V trimmed by 1 base and J by 8 bases, 10 bases remained unmatched. Germline V gives CDR1 SGHTA, CDR2 FQGNSA. CDR3 length equals 17 residues. The DNA for the CDR3 is TGTGCCAGCAGCTTAGGAATTCTTAGCGGGGGGGCCTATGAGCAGTTCTTC. Residues: CASSLGILSGGAYEQFF.

This sequence joins TRBV7-9 and TRBJ2-3, with TRBD2 matching 7 bases. The CDR3 has 16 residues. V gave up 0 bases and J gave up 4 bases; unmatched junction bases: 7. The germline gives CDR1 SEHNR, CDR2 FQNEAQ (reference sequence). CDR3: CASSLALAASPDTQYF. In DNA, the CDR3 is TGTGCCAGCAGCTTAGCGCTAGCGGCCTCCCCAGATACGCAGTATTTT.

The V and J genes are TRBV4-1 and TRBJ2-5; tentatively, D is TRBD2 (7 bases). The V gene lost 3 bases and the J gene lost 4 bases, with 18 bases spanning the gap. The length of the CDR3 is 16 residues. Germline V gives CDR1 MGHRA, CDR2 YSYEKL. CDR3 DNA: TGCGCCAGCAGCCACCCCTCTGGGGGGGGGCGAGAGACCCAGTACTTC. Translating it yields CASSHPSGGGRETQYF.